What follows is one TCR beta chain and its context. Its antigen is undetermined. The germline V gene encodes CDR1 LNHDA and CDR2 SQIVND (reference sequence). This CDR3 contains 16 residues. Trimming took 3 bases from V and 0 from J, leaving 9 bases between them. The entry originates in a study of cytotoxic CD8 clonotypes in ibrutinib-treated CLL. Overall study context: In all, more than 10 patients were relapsed/refractory, some 14 were treatment-naive and 17 to 18 were IGHV unmutated.

Researchers set a sequencing depth target of 1 in 200,000 to 1 in 1 million T cells. The table came from immunoSEQ multiplex PCR; TCRdb's copy has only in-frame clones and leaves some out. The data show 30,000 to 40,000 clones, 60% to 80% seen once. Study-wide points: Relative to age-matched healthy donors, clonality at baseline was higher, and it tracked circulating CD8+ T-cell counts. Public clonotypes (which were uncommon) either contracted or remained stable on treatment.

This clonotype was obtained from a human donor with chronic lymphocytic leukemia. The rearrangement links TRBV19 to TRBJ2-6; D gene ambiguous. The material was PBMCs, obtained before ibrutinib treatment. The CDR3 DNA reads as TGTGCCAGTAGTATGGCGGCAGCCTCTGGGGCCAACGTCCTGACTTTC. Protein product: CASSMAAASGANVLTF.